This TCR beta chain was sequenced in a study of identical twins. The study, taken as a whole, reports: Because invariant MAIT and iNKT cells could be present, zero-insertion analyses could be partly confounded. Abundant cord blood beta clonotypes carried fewer insertions; memory repertoires showed none. Beta out-of-frame sequences showed weaker excess twin sharing.

From the 5' RACE reads, TCRdb called clonotypes with MiXCR, one entry per CDR3 protein. The sample has about 240,000 distinct CDR3 sequences, approximately 10% seen once. Germline V gene data show CDR1 as DFQATT and CDR2 as SNEGSKA (reference sequence). The CDR3 has 13 amino acids. V was clipped by 1 base and J by 5 bases, with 11 bases between them. There are many counts of this clonotype. Its matching antigen is unknown. This TCR came from a man aged 45-65 years in good health. The V gene is TRBV20-1, the J gene TRBJ1-1; no definite D call. Specimen: memory T cells sorted from blood. As DNA, the CDR3 is TGCAGTGCTAGAGTGCCGGGAAAAACTGAAGCTTTCTTT. Translating gives CSARVPGKTEAFF.